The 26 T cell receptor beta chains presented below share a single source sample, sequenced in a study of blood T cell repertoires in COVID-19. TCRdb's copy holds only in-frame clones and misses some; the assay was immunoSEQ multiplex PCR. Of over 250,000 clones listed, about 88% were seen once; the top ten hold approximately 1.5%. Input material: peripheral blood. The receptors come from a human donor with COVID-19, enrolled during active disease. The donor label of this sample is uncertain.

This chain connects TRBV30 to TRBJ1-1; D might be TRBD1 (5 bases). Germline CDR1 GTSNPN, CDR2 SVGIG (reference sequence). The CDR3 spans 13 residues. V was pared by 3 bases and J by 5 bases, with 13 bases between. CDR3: CAWSPGGGTEAFF. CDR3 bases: TGTGCCTGGAGCCCCGGGGGAGGGACTGAAGCTTTCTTT. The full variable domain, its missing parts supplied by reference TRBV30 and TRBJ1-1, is SQTIHQWPATLVQPVGSPLSLECTVEGTSNPNLYWYRQAAGRGLQLLFYSVGIGQISSEVPQNLSASRPQDRQFILSSKKLLLSDSGFYLCAWSPGGGTEAFFGQGTRLTVV.

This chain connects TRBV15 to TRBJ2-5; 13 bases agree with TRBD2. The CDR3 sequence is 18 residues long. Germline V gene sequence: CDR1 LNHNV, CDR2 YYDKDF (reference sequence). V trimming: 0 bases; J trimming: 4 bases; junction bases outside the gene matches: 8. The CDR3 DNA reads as TGTGCCACCAGCAGAGATCTTGGGACTAGCGGGACTCCAGAGACCCAGTACTTC. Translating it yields CATSRDLGTSGTPETQYF.

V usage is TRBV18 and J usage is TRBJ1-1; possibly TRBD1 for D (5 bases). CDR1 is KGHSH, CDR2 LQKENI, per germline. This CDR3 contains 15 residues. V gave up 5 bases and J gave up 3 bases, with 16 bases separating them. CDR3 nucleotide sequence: TGTGCCAGCTCATCACAGCAGGGACTAGACACTGAAGCTTTCTTT. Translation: CASSSQQGLDTEAFF.

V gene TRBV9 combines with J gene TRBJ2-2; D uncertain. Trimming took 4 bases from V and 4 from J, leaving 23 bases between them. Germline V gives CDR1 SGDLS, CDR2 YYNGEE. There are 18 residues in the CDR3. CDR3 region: CASSPPLSLPSVTGELFF. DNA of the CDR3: TGTGCCAGCAGCCCCCCTTTGAGTCTCCCTTCCGTCACCGGGGAGCTGTTTTTT.

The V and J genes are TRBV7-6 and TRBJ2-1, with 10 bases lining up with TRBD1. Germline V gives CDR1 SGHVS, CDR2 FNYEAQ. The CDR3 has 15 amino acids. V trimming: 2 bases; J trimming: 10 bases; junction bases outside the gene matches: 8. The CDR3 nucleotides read TGTGCCAGCAGCTTACCGGGACAGGGGAAGGACGAGCAGTTCTTC. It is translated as CASSLPGQGKDEQFF.

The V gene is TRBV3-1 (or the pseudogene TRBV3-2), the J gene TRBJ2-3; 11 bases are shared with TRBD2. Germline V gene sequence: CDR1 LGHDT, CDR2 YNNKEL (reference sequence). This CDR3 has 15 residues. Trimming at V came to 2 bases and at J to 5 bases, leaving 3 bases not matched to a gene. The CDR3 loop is CASSQSTSGIDTQYF. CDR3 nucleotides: TGTGCCAGCAGCCAATCGACTAGCGGGATAGATACGCAGTATTTT.

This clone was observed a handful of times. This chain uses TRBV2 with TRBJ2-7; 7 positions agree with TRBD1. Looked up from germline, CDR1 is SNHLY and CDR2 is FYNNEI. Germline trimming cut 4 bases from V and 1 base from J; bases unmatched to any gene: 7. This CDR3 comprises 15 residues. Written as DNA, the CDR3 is TGTGCCAGCAGTGTGCAGGGGGTACCTTCCTACGAGCAGTACTTC. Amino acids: CASSVQGVPSYEQYF.

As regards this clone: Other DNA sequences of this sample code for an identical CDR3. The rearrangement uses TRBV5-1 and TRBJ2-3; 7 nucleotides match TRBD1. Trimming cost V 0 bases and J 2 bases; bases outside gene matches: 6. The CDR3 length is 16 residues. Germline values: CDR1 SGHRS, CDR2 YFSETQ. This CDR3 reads CASSLEGRGSTDTQYF. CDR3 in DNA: TGCGCCAGCAGCTTGGAAGGCAGGGGGTCCACAGATACGCAGTATTTT.

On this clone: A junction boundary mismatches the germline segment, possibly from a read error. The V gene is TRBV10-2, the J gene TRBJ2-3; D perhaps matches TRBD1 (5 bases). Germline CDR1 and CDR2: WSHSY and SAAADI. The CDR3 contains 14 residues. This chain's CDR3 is CASSGAGLTYTQYF. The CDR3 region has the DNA TGCGCCAGCAGTGGAGCAGGGCTCACATATACGCAGTATTTT.

DNA for the CDR3: TGTGCCAGCCTCTCAGGGGTAAGGGATCAGCCCCAGCATTTT. It codes for CASLSGVRDQPQHF. The V gene is TRBV2, the J gene TRBJ1-5, with a weak D call TRBD1 (6 bases). This CDR3 has 14 amino acids. Germline V gene data show CDR1 as SNHLY and CDR2 as FYNNEI. Trimming took off 8 bases at V and 5 bases at J, with 16 bases between the two ends.

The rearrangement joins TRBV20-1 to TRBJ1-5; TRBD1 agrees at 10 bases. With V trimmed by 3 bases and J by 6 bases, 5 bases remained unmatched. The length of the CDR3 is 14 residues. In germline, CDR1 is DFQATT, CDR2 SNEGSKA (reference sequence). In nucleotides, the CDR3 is TGCAGTGCTAGTCGGACAGGGGGTGGTCAGCCCCAGCATTTT. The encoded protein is CSASRTGGGQPQHF.

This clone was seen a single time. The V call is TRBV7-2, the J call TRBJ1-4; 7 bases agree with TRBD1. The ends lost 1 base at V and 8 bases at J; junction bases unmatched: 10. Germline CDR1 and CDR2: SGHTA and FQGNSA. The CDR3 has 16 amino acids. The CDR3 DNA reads TGTGCCAGCAGCTTAGGACCTCAGGGGGGACACGAAAAACTGTTTTTT. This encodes CASSLGPQGGHEKLFF.

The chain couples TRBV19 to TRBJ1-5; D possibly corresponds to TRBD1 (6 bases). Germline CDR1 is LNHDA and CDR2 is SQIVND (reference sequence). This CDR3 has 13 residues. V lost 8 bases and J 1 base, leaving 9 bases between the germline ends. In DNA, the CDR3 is TGTGCCAGTGGGGGACAAAGCAATCAGCCCCAGCATTTT. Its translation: CASGGQSNQPQHF.

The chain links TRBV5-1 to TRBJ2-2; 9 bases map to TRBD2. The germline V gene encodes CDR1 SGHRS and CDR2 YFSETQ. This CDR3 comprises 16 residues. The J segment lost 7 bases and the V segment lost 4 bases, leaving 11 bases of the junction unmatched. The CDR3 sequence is CASSPPGGRAGGELFF. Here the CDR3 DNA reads TGCGCCAGCAGCCCGCCGGGCGGGAGGGCCGGCGGGGAGCTGTTTTTT.

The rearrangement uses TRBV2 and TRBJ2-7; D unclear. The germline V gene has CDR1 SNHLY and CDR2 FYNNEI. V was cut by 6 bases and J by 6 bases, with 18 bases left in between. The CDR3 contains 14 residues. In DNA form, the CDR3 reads TGTGCCAGCAGCCCCTTTAGAGGATTTAGCGAGCAGTACTTC. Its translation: CASSPFRGFSEQYF.

CDR3 sequence reads: CASSSLGTGVEQYF. The DNA of the CDR3 is TGTGCCAGCAGCTCCTTAGGGACAGGGGTCGAGCAGTACTTC. The V and J genes are TRBV27 and TRBJ2-7; 10 bases align to TRBD1. The CDR3 totals 14 residues. Trimming took 6 bases from V and 6 from J; bases not matched to a gene: 8. CDR1 and CDR2 (germline): MNHEY, SMNVEV (reference sequence).

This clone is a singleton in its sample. Here the CDR3 reads CASTGGVQETQYF. The CDR3 nucleotides are TGTGCCAGCACCGGGGGGGTTCAAGAGACCCAGTACTTC. The chain employs TRBV12-3 or TRBV12-4 and TRBJ2-5, with TRBD2 matching 8 bases. Germline trimming cut 7 bases from V and 2 bases from J; bases unmatched to any gene: 3. The CDR3 sequence is 13 residues long.

The CDR3 here is CASSQERDSYNEQFF. CDR3 in DNA: TGCGCCAGCAGCCAAGAACGGGACTCCTACAATGAGCAGTTCTTC. The V gene is TRBV4-1, the J gene TRBJ2-1, with a weak D call TRBD2 (5 bases). CDR1 is MGHRA and CDR2 is YSYEKL in the germline V gene. V gave up 0 bases and J gave up 0 bases, with 6 bases separating them. This CDR3 has 15 amino acids.

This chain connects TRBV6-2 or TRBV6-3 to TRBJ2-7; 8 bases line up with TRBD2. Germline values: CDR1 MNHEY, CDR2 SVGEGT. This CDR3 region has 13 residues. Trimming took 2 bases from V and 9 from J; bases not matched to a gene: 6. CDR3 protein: CASSYLGRGTQYF. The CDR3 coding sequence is TGTGCCAGCAGTTACCTCGGGAGGGGGACGCAGTACTTC.

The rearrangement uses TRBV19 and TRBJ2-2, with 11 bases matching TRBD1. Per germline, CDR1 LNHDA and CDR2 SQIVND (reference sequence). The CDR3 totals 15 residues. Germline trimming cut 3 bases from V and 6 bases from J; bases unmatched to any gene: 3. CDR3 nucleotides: TGTGCCAGTAGTATGGGGGGACAGGGGGCCGGGGAGCTGTTTTTT. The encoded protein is CASSMGGQGAGELFF.

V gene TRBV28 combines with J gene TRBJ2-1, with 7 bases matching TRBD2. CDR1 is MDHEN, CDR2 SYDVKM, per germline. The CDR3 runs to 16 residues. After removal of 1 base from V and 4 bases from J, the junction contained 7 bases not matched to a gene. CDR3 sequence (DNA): TGTGCCAGCAGTTTATCCCAGAGCGGGACTTACAATGAGCAGTTCTTC. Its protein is CASSLSQSGTYNEQFF.

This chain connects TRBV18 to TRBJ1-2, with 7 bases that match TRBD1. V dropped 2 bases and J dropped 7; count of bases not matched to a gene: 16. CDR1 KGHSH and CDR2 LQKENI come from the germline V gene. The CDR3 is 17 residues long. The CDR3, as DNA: TGTGCCAGCTCACCAGGATATAGGGACAGAAGCTCCGGTGGCTACACCTTC. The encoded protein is CASSPGYRDRSSGGYTF.

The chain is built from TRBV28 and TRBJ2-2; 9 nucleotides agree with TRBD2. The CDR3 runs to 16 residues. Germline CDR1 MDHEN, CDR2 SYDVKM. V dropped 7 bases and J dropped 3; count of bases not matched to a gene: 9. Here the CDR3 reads CASKVGGRAHTGELFF. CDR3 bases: TGTGCCAGCAAAGTTGGCGGGAGGGCCCACACCGGGGAGCTGTTTTTT.

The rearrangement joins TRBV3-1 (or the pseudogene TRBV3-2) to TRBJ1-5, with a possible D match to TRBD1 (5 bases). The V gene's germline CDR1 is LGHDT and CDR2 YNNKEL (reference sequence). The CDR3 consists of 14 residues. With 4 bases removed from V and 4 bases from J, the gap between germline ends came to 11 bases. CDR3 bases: TGTGCCAGCAGCCCCAGGGCAGGGAATCAGCCCCAGCATTTT. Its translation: CASSPRAGNQPQHF.

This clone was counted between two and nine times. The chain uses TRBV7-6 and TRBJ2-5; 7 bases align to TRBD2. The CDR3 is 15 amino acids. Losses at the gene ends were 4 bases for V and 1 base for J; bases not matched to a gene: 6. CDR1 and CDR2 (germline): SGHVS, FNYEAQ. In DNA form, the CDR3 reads TGTGCCAGCAGCTCCAGCCGGGGGGTCCAAGAGACCCAGTACTTC. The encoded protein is CASSSSRGVQETQYF.

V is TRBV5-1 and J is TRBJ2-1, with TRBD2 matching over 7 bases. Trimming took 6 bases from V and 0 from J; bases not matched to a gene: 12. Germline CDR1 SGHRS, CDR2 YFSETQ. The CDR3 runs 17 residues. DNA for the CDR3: TGCGCCAGCACCTCGGCGCGGGCGGGAGTCTCCTACAATGAGCAGTTCTTC. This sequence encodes CASTSARAGVSYNEQFF.